The 32 T cell receptor beta chains given below trace back to one sample, sequenced in a study of blood T cells in healthy people across ages. A second about 6 to 12 cycle PCR used barcoded and J-beta primers. TCRdb recomputed calls from the 5' RACE reads with MiXCR, one row per CDR3 protein. The table lists over 600,000 distinct CDR3 sequences, roughly 41% of them singletons. The sample taken for sequencing was blood. The receptors derive from a man older than 75 in good health.

J is TRBJ2-1 and V is TRBV3-1; D possibly uses TRBD1 or TRBD2 (6 bases each). The J call is doubtful: the DNA matches TRBJ2-7 better. This CDR3 comprises 15 residues. Germline V gene data show CDR1 as LGHDT and CDR2 as YNNKEL (reference sequence). The CDR3 DNA is TGTGCCAGCAGCGTAAGGAGAGGGGGGCGGAATGAGCAGTACTTC. Translated, it gives CASSVRRGGRNEQYF.

There are a few counts of this clonotype. The chain carries TRBV7-9 and TRBJ2-7, with TRBD1 as a possible D gene (6 bases). Trimming removed 2 bases from V and 10 bases from J, with 15 bases in between. Germline assignment: CDR1 SEHNR and CDR2 FQNEAQ (reference sequence). This CDR3 has 13 amino acids. CDR3 sequence (DNA): TGTGCCAGCAGCTTAATGGGGGCTGGGGCCCAGTACTTC. This translates into CASSLMGAGAQYF.

The rearrangement links TRBV7-2 to TRBJ2-5; 11 nucleotides agree with TRBD2. The CDR3 spans 18 residues. The germline V gene encodes CDR1 SGHTA and CDR2 FQGNSA. Trimming removed 0 bases from V and 1 base from J; junction bases left unmatched: 7. CDR3 sequence reads: CASSLAGVGLAGQETQYF. CDR3 sequence (DNA): TGTGCCAGCAGCTTAGCGGGCGTTGGACTAGCGGGCCAAGAGACCCAGTACTTC.

V usage is TRBV30 and J usage is TRBJ1-4; D might be TRBD1 (5 bases). Germline values: CDR1 GTSNPN, CDR2 SVGIG (reference sequence). Trimming removed 1 base from V and 10 bases from J, with 10 bases in between. This CDR3 is built from 12 residues. The CDR3 coding sequence is TGTGCCTGGAGTGACGGGGGAAGAAAACTGTTTTTT. It yields the protein CAWSDGGRKLFF. Variable domain in full (rest from reference TRBV30 and TRBJ1-4): SQTIHQWPATLVQPVGSPLSLECTVEGTSNPNLYWYRQAAGRGLQLLFYSVGIGQISSEVPQNLSASRPQDRQFILSSKKLLLSDSGFYLCAWSDGGRKLFFGSGTQLSVL.

This clonotype occurred a few times. V and J are TRBV7-6 and TRBJ2-7; D perhaps matches TRBD1 (6 bases). The germline V gene has CDR1 SGHVS and CDR2 FNYEAQ. This CDR3 has 15 amino acids. The V and J ends lost 0 bases and 0 bases respectively, with 9 bases between them. CDR3: CASSLAGATSYEQYF. The CDR3 DNA is TGTGCCAGCAGCTTAGCGGGGGCGACCTCCTACGAGCAGTACTTC.

The rearrangement uses TRBV2 and TRBJ2-3; 13 bases are a match to TRBD2. V lost 5 bases and J lost 5; bases outside the gene matches: 13. The CDR3 is 18 residues long. Germline values: CDR1 SNHLY, CDR2 FYNNEI. CDR3 residues: CASSKGTSGKPGGDTQYF. CDR3 DNA: TGTGCCAGCAGTAAGGGGACTAGCGGGAAACCGGGTGGAGATACGCAGTATTTT. The full variable domain, its missing parts supplied by reference TRBV2 and TRBJ2-3, is EPEVTQTPSHQVTQMGQEVILRCVPISNHLYFYWYRQILGQKVEFLVSFYNNEISEKSEIFDDQFSVERPDGSNFTLKIRSTKLEDSAMYFCASSKGTSGKPGGDTQYFGPGTRLTVL.

The chain joins TRBV29-1 to TRBJ2-7, with 8 bases aligning to TRBD1. CDR3 length equals 15 residues. Trimming cost V 6 bases and J 4 bases; bases outside gene matches: 14. Germline V gene data show CDR1 as SQVTM and CDR2 as ANQGSEA. CDR3 sequence: CSVLAQGAGLYEQYF. CDR3 in DNA: TGCAGCGTCTTGGCTCAGGGGGCAGGCCTTTACGAGCAGTACTTC.

The chain recombines TRBV20-1 with TRBJ2-7; D is perhaps TRBD1 or TRBD2 (5 bases each). Germline V gene lookup returns CDR1 DFQATT and CDR2 SNEGSKA (reference sequence). The CDR3 extends over 15 amino acids. With 3 bases removed from V and 1 base from J, the gap between germline ends came to 16 bases. In DNA, the CDR3 is TGCAGTGCTAGTCCTGACCGGGACGGTTCCTACGAGCAGTACTTC. Protein sequence: CSASPDRDGSYEQYF.

The genes are TRBV3-1 and TRBJ2-5; TRBD1 agrees at 9 bases. The CDR3 consists of 17 residues. V dropped 4 bases and J dropped 2; count of bases not matched to a gene: 11. Germline CDR1 and CDR2: LGHDT and YNNKEL (reference sequence). The CDR3 coding sequence is TGTGCCAGCAGCCCGGACAGGGGCCCTGGGGAACAAGAGACCCAGTACTTC. Translated: CASSPDRGPGEQETQYF.

The CDR3 protein is CASSYDWQISYEQYF. CDR3 nucleotide sequence: TGTGCCAGCAGTTACGATTGGCAGATCTCCTACGAGCAGTACTTC. The chain uses TRBV6-2 or TRBV6-3 and TRBJ2-7; no definite D call. Trimming removed 2 bases at V and 0 bases at J, with 11 bases between. The CDR3 has 15 residues. Germline-derived CDR1 and CDR2 are MNHEY and SVGEGT.

The chain links TRBV7-3 to TRBJ1-1, with a weak D call TRBD1 (6 bases). V lost 2 bases and J lost 4, with 11 bases in between. CDR3 size: 14 residues. CDR1 and CDR2 (germline): SGHTA, FQGTGA. CDR3 DNA sequence: TGTGCCAGCAGCTTATCCGGGGGCATCACTGAAGCTTTCTTT. Its protein product is CASSLSGGITEAFF.

The chain carries TRBV19 and TRBJ2-7; 7 nucleotides line up with TRBD1. CDR3 size: 13 residues. Germline V gene lookup returns CDR1 LNHDA and CDR2 SQIVND (reference sequence). V shed 9 bases, J shed 6 bases, and the junction held 11 bases outside the gene matches. CDR3 DNA: TGTGCCAGCACCGGGACAGTGGGAACCGAGCAGTACTTC. Its translation: CASTGTVGTEQYF.

The V gene is TRBV29-1, the J gene TRBJ1-1, with a weak D call TRBD1 (5 bases). The CDR3 runs 15 residues. Germline CDR1 is SQVTM and CDR2 is ANQGSEA. Trimming shortened V by 3 bases and J by 0 bases, and 14 bases separated the two germline ends. CDR3 sequence (DNA): TGCAGCGTTGAGGGGAGGAAGGGGCTGAACACTGAAGCTTTCTTT. Protein product: CSVEGRKGLNTEAFF.

V and J are TRBV20-1 and TRBJ2-3; D gene uncertain. V dropped 0 bases and J dropped 4 bases, with 5 bases sitting between them. From germline, CDR1 is DFQATT and CDR2 SNEGSKA (reference sequence). The CDR3 totals 12 residues. CDR3 nucleotides: TGCAGTGCTAGAGATGATCCAGATACGCAGTATTTT. It is translated as CSARDDPDTQYF.

In this sample, this clonotype turned up a few times. This chain links TRBV24-1 with TRBJ1-2; 9 nucleotides line up with TRBD1. Germline V CDR1 and CDR2: KGHDR, SFDVKD. V lost 3 bases to trimming and J lost 4 bases; unmatched junction nucleotides: 5. The length of the CDR3 is 15 residues. CDR3 bases: TGTGCCACCAGTGATGATGACAGGGGGATCTATGGCTACACCTTC. Residues: CATSDDDRGIYGYTF.

This clonotype was found a few times. The chain joins TRBV5-6 to TRBJ2-6; possibly TRBD1 for D (6 bases). V shed 0 bases and J shed 1 base, with 14 bases lying between them. Germline V gene sequence: CDR1 SGHDT, CDR2 YYEEEE. The CDR3 length is 18 residues. This CDR3 is CASSLEVRGGSGANVLTF. CDR3 sequence (DNA): TGTGCCAGCAGCTTGGAGGTCAGGGGTGGGTCTGGGGCCAACGTCCTGACTTTC. The whole variable domain, remainder taken from reference TRBV5-6 and TRBJ2-6, is DAGVTQSPTHLIKTRGQQVTLRCSPKSGHDTVSWYQQALGQGPQFIFQYYEEEERQRGNFPDRFSGHQFPNYSSELNVNALLLGDSALYLCASSLEVRGGSGANVLTFGAGSRLTVL.

Many counts were recorded for this clonotype. The junction differs from germline at one of its ends, possibly a read error. This chain joins TRBV5-1 and TRBJ1-1; unclear D gene. The CDR3 totals 14 residues. Germline V gene sequence: CDR1 SGHRS, CDR2 YFSETQ. The CDR3 spells CASSLRQGGTEAFF. The CDR3 nucleotides read TGTGCCAGCAGCCTTCGCCAAGGCGGCACTGAAGCTTTCTTT.

This clonotype was detected a few times. This chain uses TRBV6-5 with TRBJ1-4; no clear D. V lost 11 bases and J 5 bases, leaving 15 bases between the germline ends. This CDR3 is 13 amino acids long. The germline CDR1 and CDR2 sequences are MNHEY and SVGAGI. CDR3 sequence reads: CASRESLNEKLFF. Here the CDR3 DNA reads TGTGCCTCTCGGGAGTCCCTAAATGAAAAACTGTTTTTT.

The sample holds a few counts of this clonotype. The genes are TRBV4-3 and TRBJ1-4; 9 bases align to TRBD1. The CDR3 length is 16 residues. Germline CDR1 LGHNA, CDR2 YSLEER. The V segment lost 3 bases and the J segment 2 bases; nucleotides outside the gene matches: 4. The CDR3 loop reads CASSQGQGSTNEKLFF. CDR3 bases: TGCGCCAGCAGCCAGGGACAGGGATCGACTAATGAAAAACTGTTTTTT.

This clonotype was observed many times. A much larger clone lies a single base off, so this may be a read error. V and J are TRBV12-3 or TRBV12-4 and TRBJ2-1, with TRBD2 identical over 8 bases. V trimming: 7 bases; J trimming: 6 bases; junction bases outside the gene matches: 8. This CDR3 contains 14 residues. Here the CDR3 reads CASTARTSSNEQFF. The CDR3 region has the DNA TGTGCCAGCACAGCTCGGACTAGCTCCAATGAGCAGTTCTTC.

There are a few counts of this clonotype. This CDR3 is CASRPGTATDTQYF. In nucleotides, the CDR3 is TGTGCCAGCAGACCAGGGACAGCAACAGATACGCAGTATTTT. The chain is built from TRBV6-2 or TRBV6-3 and TRBJ2-3; 7 bases line up with TRBD1. This CDR3 has 14 residues. Per germline, CDR1 MNHEY and CDR2 SVGEGT. The V gene end was trimmed by 6 bases and the J gene end by 3 bases; junction bases not matched to a gene: 6.

This clonotype came up a few times. This rearrangement joins TRBV29-1 to TRBJ2-7; 10 positions agree with TRBD2. The CDR3 sequence is 13 residues long. The V gene's germline CDR1 is SQVTM and CDR2 ANQGSEA. The ends lost 4 bases at V and 6 bases at J; junction bases unmatched: 6. CDR3 sequence (DNA): TGCAGCGTTGGGACTAGCGGATACCGCGAGCAGTACTTC. It codes for CSVGTSGYREQYF.

This clonotype was picked up many times. The chain carries TRBV20-1 and TRBJ1-5, with D maybe TRBD1 (6 bases). V gave up 2 bases and J gave up 4 bases, with 15 bases separating them. Germline CDR1 and CDR2: DFQATT and SNEGSKA (reference sequence). The CDR3 length is 15 residues. In nucleotides, the CDR3 is TGCAGTGCTAGAACCCTGGGACACCCTAATCAGCCCCAGCATTTT. Protein sequence: CSARTLGHPNQPQHF.

This clonotype was found a few times. This chain joins TRBV7-8 and TRBJ1-2; D gene unclear. The CDR3 is 14 amino acids. With 5 bases removed from V and 7 bases from J, the gap between germline ends came to 17 bases. In germline, CDR1 is SGHVS, CDR2 FQNEAQ. The CDR3 region is CASSATSAGGGYTF. Written as DNA, the CDR3 is TGTGCCAGCAGCGCGACATCGGCAGGTGGTGGCTACACCTTC.

This clonotype was recorded only once. V gene TRBV20-1 combines with J gene TRBJ1-5; maybe TRBD1 (6 bases). Deletions cut 4 bases from V and 4 bases from J, with 14 bases between. The CDR3 covers 14 residues. CDR1 and CDR2 from the germline V gene are DFQATT and SNEGSKA (reference sequence). CDR3 residues: CSATVGGGNQPQHF. CDR3 DNA: TGCAGTGCTACTGTAGGGGGAGGTAATCAGCCCCAGCATTTT.

This clonotype was seen more than once but under ten times. V gene TRBV5-4 combines with J gene TRBJ2-5, with D tentatively TRBD1 or TRBD2 (5 bases each). Germline V lookup: CDR1 SGHNT, CDR2 YYREEE (reference sequence). The CDR3 sequence is 15 residues long. Trimming removed 2 bases from V and 2 bases from J, with 13 bases in between. Here the CDR3 reads CASSFVRGRQETQYF. The CDR3 DNA follows: TGTGCCAGCAGCTTTGTGAGGGGTCGGCAAGAGACCCAGTACTTC.

This clonotype appeared a few times. The chain links TRBV6-5 to TRBJ1-1; the match to TRBD1 covers 7 bases. The J segment lost 0 bases and the V segment lost 0 bases, leaving 13 bases of the junction unmatched. The germline gives CDR1 MNHEY, CDR2 SVGAGI. The CDR3 is 19 residues long. In DNA, the CDR3 is TGTGCCAGCAGTTACTCGGCTAAACAGGGGAAAGGGATGAACACTGAAGCTTTCTTT. This sequence encodes CASSYSAKQGKGMNTEAFF.

The chain is built from TRBV4-3 and TRBJ2-6; perhaps TRBD2 as D (5 bases). Trimming removed 1 base at V and 1 base at J, with 14 bases between. The CDR3 runs to 18 residues. Germline V gene data show CDR1 as LGHNA and CDR2 as YSLEER. CDR3 in DNA: TGCGCCAGCAGCCAAGCCGGGGTAACTCCTTCTGGGGCCAACGTCCTGACTTTC. Amino acids: CASSQAGVTPSGANVLTF.

Ten or more counts support this clonotype. This chain links TRBV7-2 with TRBJ2-7; D perhaps matches TRBD2 (6 bases). Germline-derived CDR1 and CDR2 are SGHTA and FQGNSA. V lost 1 base, J lost 1 base, and 17 bases lay in between. There are 17 residues in the CDR3. CDR3 sequence (DNA): TGTGCCAGCAGCTTAGGGGGGTTCGGGACTGGGTCCTACGAGCAGTACTTC. Translated, it gives CASSLGGFGTGSYEQYF.

The chain uses TRBV7-9 and TRBJ2-1; either TRBD1 or TRBD2 may fit D (5 bases each). The CDR3 sequence is 16 residues long. V shed 5 bases and J shed 7 bases, with 21 bases lying between them. The V gene's germline CDR1 is SEHNR and CDR2 FQNEAQ (reference sequence). The CDR3 nucleotides read TGTGCCAGCAGCACGTCCGGGACGAGCCCTATGAATGAGCAGTTCTTC. Its protein is CASSTSGTSPMNEQFF. The full variable domain, completed using reference TRBV7-9 and TRBJ2-1, is DTGVSQNPRHKITKRGQNVTFRCDPISEHNRLYWYRQTLGQGPEFLTYFQNEAQLEKSRLLSDRFSAERPKGSFSTLEIQRTEQGDSAMYLCASSTSGTSPMNEQFFGPGTRLTVL.

This chain connects TRBV30 to TRBJ2-7; 9 bases line up with TRBD1. The tail of the sequence fits TRBJ2-5 better, so the J call may be wrong. Germline assignment: CDR1 GTSNPN and CDR2 SVGIG (reference sequence). The CDR3 is made up of 15 amino acids. CDR3 nucleotide sequence: TGTGCCTGGAGTACAACAGGGGGCTCTCGGGAGACCCAGTACTTC. Translating it yields CAWSTTGGSRETQYF.

The chain uses TRBV7-2 and TRBJ2-1; D is undetermined. The CDR3 runs 14 residues. CDR1 is SGHTA, CDR2 FQGNSA, per germline. V lost 1 base and J 7 bases, leaving 11 bases between the germline ends. CDR3 in amino acids: CASSLGATLNEQFF. CDR3 nucleotide sequence: TGTGCCAGCAGCTTAGGCGCGACTCTGAATGAGCAGTTCTTC.